This T cell receptor beta chain was profiled in a study of T cell responses to AZD1222 COVID-19 vaccine. The protocol was immunoSEQ multiplex PCR, while the TCRdb copy is restricted to in-frame clones and leaves out a portion. The table has 130,000 or so clones, approximately 90% seen once. Trimming took 5 bases from V and 7 from J, leaving 20 bases between them. The V gene's germline CDR1 is SGHAT and CDR2 FQNNGV. This CDR3 contains 15 residues. This specimen consisted of peripheral blood, obtained on day 0 of AZD1222 vaccination. The origin of this receptor is an adult in good health. This sequence joins TRBV11-2 and TRBJ1-2, with a tentative D call TRBD1 (5 bases). CDR3 sequence: CASSGFPRDRRGYTF. CDR3 nucleotides: TGTGCCAGCAGCGGCTTCCCCCGGGACCGACGTGGCTACACCTTC. Full variable domain (outside the CDR3, taken from reference TRBV11-2 and TRBJ1-2): EAGVAQSPRYKIIEKRQSVAFWCNPISGHATLYWYQQILGQGPKLLIQFQNNGVVDDSQLPKDRFSAERLKGVDSTLKIQPAKLEDSAVYLCASSGFPRDRRGYTFGSGTRLTVV.